These T cell receptor beta chains were read from a single sample in a study of OX40 agonist ivuxolimab in advanced cancers. Method: immunoSEQ multiplex PCR; TCRdb's copy keeps in-frame clones and lacks some. There are approximately 62,000 clones in the sample; roughly 88% occur only once, and more than 4.5% lies in the top ten. The material was CD4+ or CD8+ T cells sorted from blood, obtained in a trial of the OX40 agonist ivuxolimab. The receptors stem from an adult with an advanced solid tumor such as melanoma, head and neck, liver or kidney cancer. Each CDR3 is given with its conserved first and last residue.

14	TRBV4-2	TRBJ2-5	CASSRPGEWETQYF
17	TRBV5-1	TRBJ1-1	CASSLSFSSRANTEAFF
16	TRBV5-1	TRBJ2-5	CASSPTSGANQETQYF
15	TRBV18	TRBJ2-1	CASSPPLRAYNEQFF
17	TRBV11-2	TRBJ1-3	CASSLGLWAKAGNTIYF
12	TRBV30	TRBJ1-4	CARRGRDEKLFF
15	TRBV7-4	TRBJ2-3	CASSLVASSTDTQYF
18	TRBV28	TRBJ2-7	CASRPMTSGRAISYEQYF
11	TRBV7-2	TRBJ1-1	CASSELDRAFF
14	TRBV28	TRBJ1-5	CASSATPGTQPQHF
12	TRBV28	TRBJ2-1	CASSLNANEQFF
18	TRBV15	TRBJ2-6	CATSRAAGGASGANVLTF
16	TRBV5-3	TRBJ1-4	CARSLKNRAGEEKLFF
13	TRBV2	TRBJ1-1	CASSEMGGTEAFF
16	TRBV5-1	TRBJ1-1	CASSLEGAGAGTEAFF
15	TRBV30	TRBJ2-1	CAWSVTGQMINEQFF